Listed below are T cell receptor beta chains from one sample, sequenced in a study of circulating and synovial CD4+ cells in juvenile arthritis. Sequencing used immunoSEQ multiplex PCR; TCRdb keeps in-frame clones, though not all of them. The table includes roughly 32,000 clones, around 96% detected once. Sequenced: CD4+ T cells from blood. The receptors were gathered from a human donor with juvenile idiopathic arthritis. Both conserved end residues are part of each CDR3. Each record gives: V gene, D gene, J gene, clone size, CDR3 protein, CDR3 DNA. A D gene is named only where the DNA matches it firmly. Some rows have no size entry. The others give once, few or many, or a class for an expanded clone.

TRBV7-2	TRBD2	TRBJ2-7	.	CASSLGGGQYEQYF	TGTGCCAGCAGCTTAGGGGGGGGTCAATACGAGCAGTACTTC
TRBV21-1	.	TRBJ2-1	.	CASSLRTSRNEQFF	TGTGCCAGCAGCTTGAGGACTAGCCGTAATGAGCAGTTCTTC
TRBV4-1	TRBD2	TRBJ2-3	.	CASRSIAGGTDTQYF	TGCGCCAGCAGATCTATAGCGGGGGGCACAGATACGCAGTATTTT
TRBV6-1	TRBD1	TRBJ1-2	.	CASSVGTGNYGYTF	TGTGCCAGCAGTGTCGGGACAGGGAACTATGGCTACACCTTC
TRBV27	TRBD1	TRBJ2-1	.	CASSLLSGGPYNEQFF	TGTGCCAGCAGTTTACTATCAGGGGGACCCTACAATGAGCAGTTCTTC
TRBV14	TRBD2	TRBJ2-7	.	CASSQNPFSGRSYEQYF	TGTGCCAGCAGCCAAAATCCCTTTAGCGGGAGAAGTTACGAGCAGTACTTC
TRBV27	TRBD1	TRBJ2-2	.	CASSYRGLSQGGELFF	TGTGCCAGCAGTTACAGGGGGCTTAGTCAGGGCGGGGAGCTGTTTTTT
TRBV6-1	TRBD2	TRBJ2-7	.	CASSELAGGAYEQYF	TGTGCCAGCAGTGAACTAGCGGGAGGCGCCTACGAGCAGTACTTC
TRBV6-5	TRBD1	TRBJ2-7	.	CASSSTGGGSAYEQYF	TGTGCCAGCAGTTCCACAGGGGGCGGGAGTGCCTACGAGCAGTACTTC
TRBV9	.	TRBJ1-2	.	CASSNRADYGYTF	TGTGCCAGCAGCAACAGGGCCGACTATGGCTACACCTTC
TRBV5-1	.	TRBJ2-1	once	CASKPTGGASYNEQFF	TGCGCCAGCAAACCCACCGGAGGGGCCTCGTACAATGAGCAGTTCTTC
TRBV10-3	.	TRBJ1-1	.	CAISSGTGSTEAFF	TGTGCCATCAGCTCTGGCACAGGGTCCACTGAAGCTTTCTTT
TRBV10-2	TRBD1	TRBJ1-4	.	CASKDRGNEKLFF	TGCGCCAGCAAGGACAGGGGTAATGAAAAACTGTTTTTT
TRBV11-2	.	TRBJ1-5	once	CASSLDLGQPQHF	TGTGCCAGCAGCTTAGATCTCGGTCAGCCCCAGCATTTT
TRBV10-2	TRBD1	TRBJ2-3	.	CASRQGAGDTQYF	TGCGCCAGCAGGCAGGGGGCTGGGGATACGCAGTATTTT
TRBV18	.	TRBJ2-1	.	CASSPGPNNEQFF	TGTGCCAGCTCACCAGGGCCAAACAATGAGCAGTTCTTC
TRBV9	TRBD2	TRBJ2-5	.	CASSLPRGTGGGETQYF	TGTGCCAGCAGCCTCCCGAGGGGTACGGGAGGGGGGGAGACCCAGTACTTC
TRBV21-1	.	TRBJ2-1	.	CASSKVSKVSSGFF	TGTGCCAGCAGCAAAGTATCAAAGGTGTCTAGCGGGTTCTTC
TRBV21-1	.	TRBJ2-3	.	CASSKEQGIDTQYF	TGTGCCAGCAGCAAAGAACAGGGGATAGATACGCAGTATTTT
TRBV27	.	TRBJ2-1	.	CATQQGWTTNEQFF	TGTGCCACGCAACAGGGCTGGACAACGAATGAGCAGTTCTTC
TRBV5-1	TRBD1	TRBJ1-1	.	CASSTGDITEAFF	TGCGCCAGCAGCACAGGGGACATCACTGAAGCTTTCTTT
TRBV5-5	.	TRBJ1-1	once	CASSSDTNTEAFF	TGTGCCAGCAGCTCTGACACGAACACTGAAGCTTTCTTT
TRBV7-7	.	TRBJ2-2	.	CASSLGQGTGELFF	TGTGCCAGCAGCTTAGGGCAGGGCACCGGGGAGCTGTTTTTT
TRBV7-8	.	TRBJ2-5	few	CASSLGLARGETQYF	TGTGCCAGCAGCTTAGGTCTAGCGAGAGGGGAGACCCAGTACTTC
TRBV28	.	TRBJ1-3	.	CASSFPGTGNTIYF	TGTGCCAGCAGTTTCCCCGGGACTGGAAACACCATATATTTT
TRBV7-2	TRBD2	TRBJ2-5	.	CASSSHPGLAGRETQYF	TGTGCCAGCAGCTCTCATCCGGGACTAGCGGGACGGGAGACCCAGTACTTC
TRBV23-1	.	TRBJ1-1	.	CASSPTRGGMNTEAFF	TGCGCCAGCAGCCCCACCCGGGGAGGAATGAACACTGAAGCTTTCTTT
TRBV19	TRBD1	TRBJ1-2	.	CASTDRVRGYGYTF	TGTGCCAGTACTGACAGGGTTCGAGGCTATGGCTACACCTTC
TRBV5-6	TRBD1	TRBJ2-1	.	CASSWTGNNEQFF	TGTGCCAGCAGCTGGACAGGGAACAATGAGCAGTTCTTC
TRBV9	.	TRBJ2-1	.	CASSVAGVSNNEQFF	TGTGCCAGCAGCGTAGCGGGGGTCAGCAACAATGAGCAGTTCTTC
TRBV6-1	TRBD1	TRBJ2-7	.	CASSEAGQGANEQYF	TGTGCCAGCAGTGAAGCGGGACAGGGGGCAAACGAGCAGTACTTC
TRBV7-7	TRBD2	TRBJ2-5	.	CASTPRPSGSPGETQYF	TGTGCTAGCACCCCACGGCCTAGCGGGTCTCCAGGGGAGACCCAGTACTTC
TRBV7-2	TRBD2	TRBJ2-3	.	CASSLVGTSRTDTQYF	TGTGCCAGCAGCTTAGTGGGGACTAGTAGGACAGATACGCAGTATTTT
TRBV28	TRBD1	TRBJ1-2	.	CASSLHRDRLNYGYTF	TGTGCCAGCAGTTTGCACCGGGACAGACTTAACTATGGCTACACCTTC
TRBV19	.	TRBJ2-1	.	CASSKEVSSYNEQFF	TGTGCCAGTAGTAAAGAGGTCAGCTCCTACAATGAGCAGTTCTTC
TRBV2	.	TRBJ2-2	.	CASSEARNTGELFF	TGTGCCAGCAGTGAAGCGCGAAACACCGGGGAGCTGTTTTTT
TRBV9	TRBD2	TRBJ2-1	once	CASSPVGTSGVVGEQFF	TGTGCCAGCAGCCCGGTCGGGACTAGTGGCGTAGTTGGTGAGCAGTTCTTC
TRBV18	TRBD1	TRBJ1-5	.	CASSPGRTGRINQPQHF	TGTGCCAGCTCACCGGGGAGGACAGGCCGAATCAATCAGCCCCAGCATTTT
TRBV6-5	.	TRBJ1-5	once	CASSYSAGASNQPQHF	TGTGCCAGCAGTTACTCGGCGGGGGCTAGCAATCAGCCCCAGCATTTT
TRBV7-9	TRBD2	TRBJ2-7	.	CASSLSGRAYEQYF	TGTGCCAGCAGCTTAAGCGGGAGGGCCTACGAGCAGTACTTC
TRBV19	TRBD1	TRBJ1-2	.	CASRPGTGVYGYTF	TGTGCCAGTAGGCCCGGGACAGGAGTCTATGGCTACACCTTC
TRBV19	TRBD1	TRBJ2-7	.	CASPDRVTYEQYF	TGTGCCAGTCCCGACAGGGTCACCTACGAGCAGTACTTC
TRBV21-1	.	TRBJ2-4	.	CASSKAQSSLAEDIQYF	TGTGCCAGCAGCAAAGCGCAGAGCAGCCTAGCGGAAGACATTCAGTACTTC
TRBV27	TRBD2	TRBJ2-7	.	CASSQTSGILYEQYF	TGTGCCAGCAGTCAGACTAGCGGGATACTCTACGAGCAGTACTTC
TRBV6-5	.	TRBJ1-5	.	CASSSTGFGSNQPQHF	TGTGCCAGCAGTTCAACAGGGTTTGGTAGCAATCAGCCCCAGCATTTT
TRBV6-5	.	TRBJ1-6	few	CASSYFREAGSPLHF	TGTGCCAGCAGTTACTTTCGCGAAGCGGGTTCACCCCTCCACTTT
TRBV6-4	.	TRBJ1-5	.	CASSESVSQPQHF	TGTGCCAGCAGTGAGTCAGTATCTCAGCCCCAGCATTTT
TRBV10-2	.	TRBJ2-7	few	CASSIRDGQLYEQYF	TGCGCCAGCAGTATCAGAGACGGACAACTCTACGAGCAGTACTTC
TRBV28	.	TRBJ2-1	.	CASSGARVRMEFF	TGTGCCAGCTCAGGTGCCAGGGTGCGTATGGAGTTCTTC
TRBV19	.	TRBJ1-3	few	CASSIRGPYSGNTIYF	TGTGCCAGTAGTATCAGGGGACCGTACTCTGGAAACACCATATATTTT
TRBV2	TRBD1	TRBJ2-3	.	CASRQGADTQYF	TGTGCCAGCCGACAGGGCGCAGATACGCAGTATTTT
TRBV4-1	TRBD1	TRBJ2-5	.	CASSQGQGETQYF	TGCGCCAGCAGCCAAGGACAGGGGGAGACCCAGTACTTC